These 22 T cell receptor beta chains share one sample of origin, sequenced in a study of PD-L1 blockade in urothelial cancer. Assay: immunoSEQ multiplex PCR; the TCRdb copy retains only in-frame clones and omits some. This table holds 50,000 to 60,000 clones, roughly 84% found once. Sequencing was performed on PBMCs, taken around atezolizumab (anti-PD-L1) treatment. The receptors shown here come from a man aged 45 to 65 with urothelial cancer.

In DNA form, the CDR3 reads TGTGCCAGCAGCTCCCCCGGGGAGAACACTGAAGCTTTCTTT. This codes for CASSSPGENTEAFF. The chain links TRBV5-8 to TRBJ1-1, with no clear D. Trimming cost V 3 bases and J 1 base, with 10 bases left between them. CDR1 SGHTS and CDR2 YDEGEE come from the germline V gene. The CDR3 has 14 residues.

V is TRBV28 and J is TRBJ2-1, with TRBD2 identical over 8 bases. The CDR3 contains 14 residues. The J segment lost 5 bases and the V segment lost 7 bases, leaving 7 bases of the junction unmatched. Germline V gives CDR1 MDHEN, CDR2 SYDVKM. In DNA, the CDR3 is TGTGCCAGCATTCGGGGGGGCATCGACAATGAGCAGTTCTTC. Protein product: CASIRGGIDNEQFF.

The chain is built from TRBV11-1 and TRBJ2-5, with a tentative D call TRBD1 (6 bases). V shed 5 bases and J shed 0 bases, with 7 bases lying between them. The CDR3 covers 13 residues. Per the germline V gene, CDR1 is SGHAT and CDR2 is FQDESV (reference sequence). CDR3 protein: CASSRDNQETQYF. The CDR3 coding sequence is TGTGCCAGCAGCCGGGACAACCAAGAGACCCAGTACTTC.

The CDR3 DNA follows: TGTGCCAGCAGTGAGCCCGGACTAGCACCCTACGAGCAGTACTTC. It encodes CASSEPGLAPYEQYF. The chain employs TRBV6-1 and TRBJ2-7; TRBD2 agrees at 8 bases. Germline CDR1 and CDR2: MNHNS and SASEGT. The CDR3 extends over 15 amino acids. The V segment lost 3 bases and the J segment 2 bases; nucleotides outside the gene matches: 6.

The genes are TRBV5-4 and TRBJ2-7; TRBD1 matches 9 bases. The germline gives CDR1 SGHNT, CDR2 YYREEE (reference sequence). J lost 3 bases, V lost 4 bases, and 11 bases had no gene match. CDR3 length: 16 residues. DNA for the CDR3: TGTGCCAGCAGCCGGGGTGGGGGACAGGGAGTCTACGAGCAGTACTTC. As protein: CASSRGGGQGVYEQYF. The full variable domain, rest sourced from reference TRBV5-4 and TRBJ2-7, is ETGVTQSPTHLIKTRGQQVTLRCSSQSGHNTVSWYQQALGQGPQFIFQYYREEENGRGNFPPRFSGLQFPNYSSELNVNALELDDSALYLCASSRGGGQGVYEQYFGPGTRLTVT.

This clone was counted a single time. The V gene is TRBV4-2, the J gene TRBJ2-2; 9 bases line up with TRBD2. V lost 3 bases, J lost 6 bases, and 8 bases stayed unmatched. The length of the CDR3 is 16 residues. The germline V gene encodes CDR1 LGHNA and CDR2 YNFKEQ. As DNA, the CDR3 is TGTGCCAGCAGCCATTTAGCGGGAGACCTCCCCGGGGAGCTGTTTTTT. The encoded protein is CASSHLAGDLPGELFF.

The V and J genes are TRBV28 and TRBJ2-3; 8 nucleotides agree with TRBD2. The CDR3 has 14 amino acids. Germline V gene sequence: CDR1 MDHEN, CDR2 SYDVKM. Germline trimming cut 5 bases from V and 12 bases from J; bases unmatched to any gene: 13. CDR3 nucleotides: TGTGCCAGCAGTGGGAGGCCTAGCGGGTTATCACAGTATTTT. Protein: CASSGRPSGLSQYF.

The chain has TRBV2 and TRBJ1-5; D is uncertain. The CDR3 has 12 residues. Germline V gene sequence: CDR1 SNHLY, CDR2 FYNNEI. The V end lost 7 bases, the J end lost 4 bases, and 8 bases lay between the germline ends. The CDR3 protein is CASKRDNQPQHF. CDR3 in DNA: TGTGCCAGCAAACGCGATAATCAGCCCCAGCATTTT.

The rearrangement links TRBV27 to TRBJ1-6, with 7 positions matching TRBD1. With V trimmed by 6 bases and J by 5 bases, 4 bases remained unmatched. The CDR3 runs to 14 residues. Germline CDR1 is MNHEY and CDR2 is SMNVEV (reference sequence). The chain's CDR3 is CASRRDSHNSPLHF. CDR3 DNA sequence: TGTGCCAGCAGAAGGGACAGCCATAATTCACCCCTCCACTTT.

The chain joins TRBV4-2 to TRBJ2-1; TRBD2 matches 12 bases. The CDR3 has 15 amino acids. Germline V gene sequence: CDR1 LGHNA, CDR2 YNFKEQ. The V and J ends lost 4 bases and 3 bases, in that order; junction bases with no gene match: 1. The CDR3 sequence: CASSPTSGSYNEQFF. In nucleotides, the CDR3 is TGTGCCAGCAGCCCGACTAGCGGGAGCTACAATGAGCAGTTCTTC.

The gene calls are TRBV5-1 and TRBJ2-7; 8 bases agree with TRBD1. V lost 3 bases and J lost 6; bases outside the gene matches: 14. This CDR3 contains 16 residues. Germline V gene data show CDR1 as SGHRS and CDR2 as YFSETQ. Here the CDR3 DNA reads TGCGCCAGCAGCTCGAAACCGGGACAGGTTGCATCCGAGCAGTACTTC. Translating it yields CASSSKPGQVASEQYF.

This chain's CDR3 is CATRLAGEVGELFF. CDR3 DNA: TGCGCCACCAGACTAGCGGGAGAGGTCGGGGAGCTGTTTTTT. This chain links TRBV5-1 with TRBJ2-2, with TRBD2 identical over 12 bases. The CDR3 spans 14 residues. The V and J ends lost 9 bases and 7 bases, in that order; junction bases with no gene match: 7. Germline-derived CDR1 and CDR2 are SGHRS and YFSETQ.

This chain connects TRBV5-5 to TRBJ2-2; possible D gene TRBD1, 6 bases. Germline V gene lookup returns CDR1 SGHKS and CDR2 YYEKEE (reference sequence). CDR3 size: 15 residues. Trimming took 4 bases from V and 1 from J, leaving 11 bases between them. CDR3 sequence reads: CASSPQTGNTGELFF. CDR3 DNA sequence: TGTGCCAGCAGCCCCCAGACAGGGAACACCGGGGAGCTGTTTTTT.

This chain links TRBV2 with TRBJ2-1; TRBD2 agrees at 11 bases. V gave up 1 base and J gave up 7 bases; unmatched junction bases: 6. Germline assignment: CDR1 SNHLY and CDR2 FYNNEI. This CDR3 is built from 16 residues. The CDR3 reads CASSEETSGMKNEQFF. The CDR3 DNA reads as TGTGCCAGCAGTGAAGAGACTAGCGGGATGAAAAATGAGCAGTTCTTC.

The rearrangement uses TRBV12-5 and TRBJ2-1; 10 bases line up with TRBD2. V was clipped by 5 bases and J by 7 bases; unmatched bases: 8. The CDR3 extends over 15 amino acids. The germline gives CDR1 LGHNT, CDR2 FRNRAP. The CDR3 is CASGRSSGGRNEQFF. The DNA for the CDR3 is TGTGCTAGTGGTCGATCTAGCGGGGGCAGAAATGAGCAGTTCTTC.

The chain carries TRBV28 and TRBJ2-7; D is perhaps TRBD1 (6 bases). Germline assignment: CDR1 MDHEN and CDR2 SYDVKM. The V end was cut by 3 bases, the J end by 3 bases, with 18 bases between. The CDR3 consists of 16 residues. CDR3 sequence (DNA): TGTGCCAGCAGTTTGGCCACAGGGTCTAAGATCTACGAGCAGTACTTC. Translated: CASSLATGSKIYEQYF.

The chain has TRBV6-1 and TRBJ1-1; D may be TRBD1 (5 bases). Germline V lookup: CDR1 MNHNS, CDR2 SASEGT. This CDR3 is 13 amino acids long. Trimming removed 5 bases at V and 7 bases at J, with 14 bases between. CDR3: CASSTLGEGEAFF. The CDR3 region has the DNA TGTGCCAGCAGTACTTTGGGGGAGGGTGAAGCTTTCTTT.

This clone showed up just once. V gene TRBV7-9 combines with J gene TRBJ2-7, with 9 bases aligning to TRBD2. The CDR3 has 14 amino acids. The germline CDR1 and CDR2 sequences are SEHNR and FQNEAQ (reference sequence). The J segment lost 4 bases and the V segment lost 4 bases, leaving 5 bases of the junction unmatched. This chain's CDR3 is CASSSASGNYEQYF. In nucleotides, the CDR3 is TGTGCCAGCAGCTCCGCTAGCGGGAATTACGAGCAGTACTTC.

The chain couples TRBV9 to TRBJ1-1; 7 nucleotides match TRBD1. Per the germline V gene, CDR1 is SGDLS and CDR2 is YYNGEE. The CDR3 has 12 residues. With V trimmed by 8 bases and J by 6 bases, 7 bases remained unmatched. The CDR3, as DNA: TGTGCCAGTTTGAGGGGGCTGGCTGAAGCTTTCTTT. Translation gives CASLRGLAEAFF.

This chain links TRBV1 with TRBJ2-3; the DNA was not used to check the table's D call, TRBD2. TRBV1 is designated a pseudogene. The CDR3 length is 15 residues. The CDR3 sequence is CTRVLAGDSTDTQYF. The CDR3 bases are TGCACCCGAGTTCTAGCGGGGGATAGCACAGATACGCAGTATTTT.

The gene calls are TRBV25-1 and TRBJ1-6, with 7 bases identical to TRBD1. Germline CDR1 and CDR2: MGHDK and SYGVNS. The CDR3 extends over 14 amino acids. V was clipped by 6 bases and J by 7 bases; unmatched bases: 6. The chain's CDR3 is CASRAGTENSPLHF. CDR3 DNA sequence: TGTGCCAGCAGAGCCGGGACAGAGAATTCACCCCTCCACTTT.

This chain uses TRBV14 with TRBJ2-1, with 16 bases matching TRBD2. V lost 5 bases and J lost 8; bases outside the gene matches: 3. This CDR3 has 15 amino acids. CDR1 SGHDN and CDR2 FVKESK come from the germline V gene. In nucleotides, the CDR3 is TGTGCCAGCAGCGGGACTAGCGGGAGGGCCCATGAGCAGTTCTTC. Translating it yields CASSGTSGRAHEQFF.